This T cell receptor (beta chain) was observed in a study of T cell responses to AZD1222 COVID-19 vaccine. Analysis merged second doses at about 4 or about 12 weeks. Study results and limitations: Distributed over spike, vaccine-associated CD4 TCRs predominated at 160-218 and 743-854. Repertoire sampling was restricted to post-peak T cell response timepoints.

Assay used: immunoSEQ multiplex PCR; TCRdb lists only in-frame clones, some missing. Seen here are some 100,000 clones, roughly 92% observed once, and the top ten hold 3.1%. On this clone: The antigen is not known.

The CDR3 is made up of 15 amino acids. The germline V gene has CDR1 SNHLY and CDR2 FYNNEI. The V segment lost 1 base and the J segment 6 bases; nucleotides outside the gene matches: 4. This clonotype was obtained from an adult who received the AZD1222 COVID-19 vaccine. J is TRBJ1-5 and V is TRBV2, with TRBD1 matching over 9 bases. The material sequenced was peripheral blood, taken 28 days after the second AZD1222 dose. As DNA, the CDR3 is TGTGCCAGCAGTGAAGACAGGGGGCGCATTCAGCCCCAGCATTTT. Its translation is CASSEDRGRIQPQHF.